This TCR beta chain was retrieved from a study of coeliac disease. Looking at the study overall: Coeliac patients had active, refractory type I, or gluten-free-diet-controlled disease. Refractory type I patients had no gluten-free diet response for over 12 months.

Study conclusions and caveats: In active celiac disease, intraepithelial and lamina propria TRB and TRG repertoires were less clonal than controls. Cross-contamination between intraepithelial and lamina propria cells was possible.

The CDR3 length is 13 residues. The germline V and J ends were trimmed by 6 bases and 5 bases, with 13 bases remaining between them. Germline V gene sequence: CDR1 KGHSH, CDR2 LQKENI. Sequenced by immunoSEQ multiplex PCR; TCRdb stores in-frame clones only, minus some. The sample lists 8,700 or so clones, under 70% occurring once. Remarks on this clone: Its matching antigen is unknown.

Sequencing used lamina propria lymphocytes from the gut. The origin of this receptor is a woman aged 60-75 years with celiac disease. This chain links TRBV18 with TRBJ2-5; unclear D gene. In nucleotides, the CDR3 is TGTGCCAGCTCCCCTCGGGTAGAGGAGACCCAGTACTTC. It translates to CASSPRVEETQYF. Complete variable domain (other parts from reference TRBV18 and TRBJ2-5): NAGVMQNPRHLVRRRGQEARLRCSPMKGHSHVYWYRQLPEEGLKFMVYLQKENIIDESGMPKERFSAEFPKEGPSILRIQQVVRGDSAAYFCASSPRVEETQYFGPGTRLLVL.